Listed below are T cell receptor beta chains from one sample, sequenced in a study of T cells in localized non-small cell lung cancer. Only in-frame clones appear in the TCRdb table, and some are missing; sequencing was by immunoSEQ multiplex PCR. The top ten clones hold 1.5% to 2% of a sample with around 130,000 clones, around 89% of them seen once. The source material was peripheral blood, sampled before any cancer treatment. The receptors here all came from a female donor at least 60 years old with stage I lung adenocarcinoma. Each CDR3 is given with its conserved first and last residue. The D gene is left open where the match is weak. The size of a clone is reported for some rows only, either as once, few or many, or as a class for expanded clones.

CDR3 protein | CDR3 DNA | V gene | clone size | D gene | J gene
CASSLWSTDTQYF | TGTGCCAGCAGCTTGTGGAGCACAGATACGCAGTATTTT | TRBV5-4 | . | . | TRBJ2-3
CASSLTRGTRGNQPQHF | TGTGCCAGCAGCTTAACGAGGGGAACTCGGGGCAATCAGCCCCAGCATTTT | TRBV7-2 | . | . | TRBJ1-5
CASSPVYRDTSNEKLFF | TGTGCCAGTAGTCCTGTTTACAGGGACACCAGCAATGAAAAACTGTTTTTT | TRBV19 | . | . | TRBJ1-4
CASREQRTEAFF | TGCGCCAGCCGAGAGCAAAGAACTGAAGCTTTCTTT | TRBV5-1 | . | . | TRBJ1-1
CASTLEGGQGKLFF | TGTGCCAGCACCTTGGAGGGGGGTCAGGGAAAACTGTTTTTT | TRBV28 | . | . | TRBJ1-4
CASSEYAGGREADTQYF | TGCGCCAGCAGTGAGTATGCAGGCGGCCGGGAAGCTGATACGCAGTATTTT | TRBV10-1 | . | . | TRBJ2-3
CASSPGTLNTEAFF | TGTGCCAGCAGCCCCGGGACCCTGAACACTGAAGCTTTCTTT | TRBV9 | . | . | TRBJ1-1
CASSSPRSGSRTETQYF | TGTGCCAGCAGTTCTCCCCGAAGCGGTAGCAGAACGGAGACCCAGTACTTC | TRBV27 | once | . | TRBJ2-5
CASGLYGTGNTGELFF | TGTGCTAGTGGTTTGTACGGGACGGGGAACACCGGGGAGCTGTTTTTT | TRBV12-5 | . | . | TRBJ2-2
CASSSGTGKGETQYF | TGTGCCAGCAGCTCTGGGACAGGGAAGGGAGAGACCCAGTACTTC | TRBV11-3 | . | TRBD1 | TRBJ2-5
CASTKSRRRNGEQYF | TGTGCCAGCACCAAATCAAGGCGTCGGAATGGCGAGCAGTACTTC | TRBV28 | . | . | TRBJ2-7
CASSVAGRQTQYF | TGTGCCAGCAGTGTGGCAGGGAGGCAGACCCAGTACTTC | TRBV2 | . | . | TRBJ2-5
CSATSVGRYF | TGCAGTGCGACTAGCGTTGGGCGATACTTC | TRBV20-1 | . | TRBD2 | TRBJ2-4
CASSVGHLNTEAFF | TGTGCCAGCAGCGTAGGGCACCTGAACACTGAAGCTTTCTTT | TRBV9 | few | . | TRBJ1-1
CASSGRTDTQYF | TGTGCCAGCAGCGGACGCACAGATACGCAGTATTTT | TRBV9 | . | . | TRBJ2-3
CASSLGDSETQYF | TGTGCCAGCAGCTTGGGAGACTCAGAGACCCAGTACTTC | TRBV11-2 | . | . | TRBJ2-5